One and the same sample provided the 13 T cell receptor beta chains below, sequenced in a study of blood T cell repertoires in COVID-19. Only in-frame clones appear in the TCRdb table, and some are missing; sequencing was by immunoSEQ multiplex PCR. Altogether around 270,000 clones are present, about 86% being singletons, with the ten largest covering 15% to 19%. Sample: peripheral blood. All receptors derive from a person aged 70 to 85 with COVID-19, enrolled during active disease.

This chain joins TRBV18 and TRBJ2-3; TRBD2 matches at 12 bases. This CDR3 comprises 16 residues. The trim removed 2 bases at V and 6 bases at J, leaving 6 bases unmatched. Germline-derived CDR1 and CDR2 are KGHSH and LQKENI. The CDR3 region has the DNA TGTGCCAGCTCACCAACACTAGCGGGAGGAGTCGATACGCAGTATTTT. Translation gives CASSPTLAGGVDTQYF.

CDR3 coding DNA: TGTGCCAGCAGCCCCTCCAGGGTTCCCTACAATGAGCAGTTCTTC. This codes for CASSPSRVPYNEQFF. This chain links TRBV5-6 with TRBJ2-1, with D perhaps matching TRBD1 (5 bases). Per the germline V gene, CDR1 is SGHDT and CDR2 is YYEEEE. CDR3 length equals 15 residues. V was clipped by 4 bases and J by 2 bases, with 13 bases between them.

This clone was seen more than once but under ten times. DNA for the CDR3: TGTGCCAGCAGCCAAGGGGGCTATGGAAACACCATATATTTT. Encoded protein: CASSQGGYGNTIYF. This sequence joins TRBV14 and TRBJ1-3, with D possibly TRBD1 on 5 matching bases. The germline V gene has CDR1 SGHDN and CDR2 FVKESK. This CDR3 has 14 residues. Trimming left V 1 base short and J 3 bases short, with 7 bases between.

The sample holds one count of this clone. V usage is TRBV6-4 and J usage is TRBJ2-3, with a tentative D call TRBD2 (6 bases). The CDR3 is 15 amino acids. The ends were cut back, 3 bases at V and 4 bases at J, with 14 bases in the middle. Germline lookup yields CDR1 MRHNA and CDR2 SNTAGT. This chain's CDR3 is CASSETRAHADTQYF. The CDR3 coding sequence is TGTGCCAGCAGTGAGACTAGAGCCCACGCAGATACGCAGTATTTT.

The chain recombines TRBV5-6 with TRBJ1-2; D is perhaps TRBD1 (5 bases). V lost 4 bases, J lost 7 bases, and 17 bases lay in between. Germline CDR1 and CDR2: SGHDT and YYEEEE. The CDR3 sequence is 14 residues long. The CDR3 sequence: CASSILVWGGGYTF. DNA of the CDR3: TGTGCCAGCAGCATCCTTGTCTGGGGCGGTGGCTACACCTTC.

The chain has TRBV19 and TRBJ2-1, with no clear D. Germline lookup yields CDR1 LNHDA and CDR2 SQIVND (reference sequence). The CDR3 has 13 residues. The V gene lost 3 bases and the J gene lost 5 bases, with 8 bases spanning the gap. CDR3 DNA sequence: TGTGCCAGTAGTATTTTCCCAGACAATGAGCAGTTCTTC. It translates to CASSIFPDNEQFF.

CDR3 DNA: TGTGCCAGCAGCTTCAGGGTGGGAGGGGCCAACGTCCTGACTTTC. Encoded protein: CASSFRVGGANVLTF. The chain uses TRBV7-9 and TRBJ2-6, with D perhaps matching TRBD1 (5 bases). Trimming removed 3 bases at V and 4 bases at J, with 10 bases between. Per the germline V gene, CDR1 is SEHNR and CDR2 is FQNEAQ (reference sequence). The CDR3 totals 15 residues. The full variable domain, its missing parts supplied by reference TRBV7-9 and TRBJ2-6, is DTGVSQNPRHKITKRGQNVTFRCDPISEHNRLYWYRQTLGQGPEFLTYFQNEAQLEKSRLLSDRFSAERPKGSFSTLEIQRTEQGDSAMYLCASSFRVGGANVLTFGAGSRLTVL.

The rearrangement joins TRBV9 to TRBJ1-1; D uncertain. The CDR3 totals 14 residues. CDR1 SGDLS and CDR2 YYNGEE come from the germline V gene. V lost 0 bases, J lost 4 bases, and 10 bases lay in between. In DNA form, the CDR3 reads TGTGCCAGCAGCGTAGGAGTTCGGGGCACTGAAGCTTTCTTT. Its translation: CASSVGVRGTEAFF.

This clone occurred once. The chain combines TRBV5-5 with TRBJ2-7, with D uncertain. Germline values: CDR1 SGHKS, CDR2 YYEKEE (reference sequence). The germline V and J ends were trimmed by 1 base and 2 bases, with 16 bases remaining between them. The CDR3 is made up of 16 amino acids. Written as DNA, the CDR3 is TGTGCCAGCAGCTTGTTAGTCTCTCCGCCTCCCTACGAGCAGTACTTC. Residues: CASSLLVSPPPYEQYF. Variable domain in full (rest from reference TRBV5-5 and TRBJ2-7): DAGVTQSPTHLIKTRGQQVTLRCSPISGHKSVSWYQQVLGQGPQFIFQYYEKEERGRGNFPDRFSARQFPNYSSELNVNALLLGDSALYLCASSLLVSPPPYEQYFGPGTRLTVT.

The gene calls are TRBV28 and TRBJ1-2; possibly TRBD1 for D (6 bases). The CDR3 is 13 amino acids. Between the trimmed V and J ends, which lost 5 bases and 8 bases, there was a span of 15 bases. Germline assignment: CDR1 MDHEN and CDR2 SYDVKM. CDR3 region: CASSNNRVAGYTF. As DNA, the CDR3 is TGTGCCAGCAGTAACAACAGGGTCGCGGGCTACACCTTC.

J is TRBJ2-7 and V is TRBV5-1, with TRBD1 matching 9 bases. The V segment lost 2 bases and the J segment 6 bases; nucleotides outside the gene matches: 9. CDR3 length: 15 residues. The V gene's germline CDR1 is SGHRS and CDR2 YFSETQ. For the CDR3, the DNA is TGCGCCAGCAGCTTCCGGACAGGGGATCGCGGCGAGCAGTACTTC. It encodes CASSFRTGDRGEQYF. Using reference TRBV5-1 and TRBJ2-7 for the parts outside the CDR3, the full variable domain is KAGVTQTPRYLIKTRGQQVTLSCSPISGHRSVSWYQQTPGQGLQFLFEYFSETQRNKGNFPGRFSGRQFSNSRSEMNVSTLELGDSALYLCASSFRTGDRGEQYFGPGTRLTVT.

The genes are TRBV7-2 and TRBJ2-1; the D gene is possibly TRBD2 (5 bases). V was pared by 8 bases and J by 0 bases, with 20 bases between. Germline V lookup: CDR1 SGHTA, CDR2 FQGNSA. This CDR3 spans 17 amino acids. The CDR3, as DNA: TGTGCCAGCGGGAGTGGTGGGCGGGCGGTCTCCTACAATGAGCAGTTCTTC. This codes for CASGSGGRAVSYNEQFF.

The chain has TRBV18 and TRBJ2-7; 8 nucleotides line up with TRBD2. The V gene end was trimmed by 1 base and the J gene end by 0 bases; junction bases not matched to a gene: 17. Per germline, CDR1 KGHSH and CDR2 LQKENI. This CDR3 is built from 20 residues. CDR3 protein: CASSPLLSGYRAGDSYEQYF. The CDR3 nucleotides read TGTGCCAGCTCACCACTTCTTTCGGGTTACCGAGCGGGGGACTCCTACGAGCAGTACTTC.